This is a list of T cell receptor beta chains from one sample in a study of T cell responses to AZD1222 COVID-19 vaccine. Method: immunoSEQ multiplex PCR; TCRdb's copy keeps in-frame clones and lacks some. The table shows some 100,000 clones, with roughly nine tenths occurring only once. The specimen comprised peripheral blood, sampled on day 0 of AZD1222 vaccination. The source is an adult in good health. Each CDR3 is given with its conserved first and last residue. The order of the fields is D gene, V gene, clone size, J gene, CDR3 protein, CDR3 DNA. The D gene is left open where the match is weak. Clone sizes are given selectively: once, few, many, or a class where the clone is expanded.

D gene: TRBD2
V gene: TRBV4-1
clone size: .
J gene: TRBJ2-1
CDR3 protein: CASEAGTNNEQFF
CDR3 DNA: TGCGCCAGCGAAGCGGGGACCAACAATGAGCAGTTCTTC

D gene: .
V gene: TRBV7-3
clone size: .
J gene: TRBJ1-4
CDR3 protein: CASSPQEEFNEKLFF
CDR3 DNA: TGTGCCAGCAGCCCCCAGGAGGAGTTTAATGAAAAACTGTTTTTT

D gene: TRBD1
V gene: TRBV11-2
clone size: .
J gene: TRBJ2-7
CDR3 protein: CASSPSVGTGGFYEQYF
CDR3 DNA: TGTGCCAGCAGCCCATCGGTCGGGACAGGGGGCTTCTACGAGCAGTACTTC

D gene: TRBD1
V gene: TRBV24-1
clone size: .
J gene: TRBJ1-5
CDR3 protein: CATIPYRGEEDQPQHF
CDR3 DNA: TGTGCCACCATTCCTTACAGGGGTGAAGAGGATCAGCCCCAGCATTTT

D gene: .
V gene: TRBV20-1
clone size: .
J gene: TRBJ1-2
CDR3 protein: CSARRAVITF
CDR3 DNA: TGCAGTGCTAGAAGGGCAGTAATAACCTTC

D gene: .
V gene: TRBV6-2/TRBV6-3
clone size: .
J gene: TRBJ1-1
CDR3 protein: CASSPRGVGEGTEAFF
CDR3 DNA: TGTGCCAGCAGCCCTAGGGGCGTGGGAGAGGGCACTGAAGCTTTCTTT

D gene: .
V gene: TRBV7-2
clone size: .
J gene: TRBJ2-7
CDR3 protein: CASSLGIMQGYEQYF
CDR3 DNA: TGTGCCAGCAGCTTAGGAATTATGCAGGGCTACGAGCAGTACTTC

D gene: .
V gene: TRBV5-4
clone size: .
J gene: TRBJ1-2
CDR3 protein: CASSLNGAVGYTF
CDR3 DNA: TGTGCCAGCAGCTTGAACGGCGCTGTTGGCTACACCTTC

D gene: TRBD1
V gene: TRBV5-1
clone size: .
J gene: TRBJ1-4
CDR3 protein: CASSLGRGTTNEKLFF
CDR3 DNA: TGCGCCAGCAGCTTGGGCAGGGGGACAACTAATGAAAAACTGTTTTTT

D gene: TRBD1
V gene: TRBV7-9
clone size: .
J gene: TRBJ1-5
CDR3 protein: CASSSQGGNQPQHF
CDR3 DNA: TGTGCCAGCAGCTCACAGGGGGGAAATCAGCCCCAGCATTTT

D gene: TRBD1
V gene: TRBV2
clone size: .
J gene: TRBJ1-5
CDR3 protein: CASSDRGWSQPQHF
CDR3 DNA: TGTGCCAGCAGCGACAGGGGGTGGAGTCAGCCCCAGCATTTT

D gene: TRBD1
V gene: TRBV19
clone size: .
J gene: TRBJ2-7
CDR3 protein: CASSITRGLYEQYF
CDR3 DNA: TGTGCCAGTAGTATTACCAGGGGGCTGTACGAGCAGTACTTC

D gene: .
V gene: TRBV18
clone size: once
J gene: TRBJ1-2
CDR3 protein: CASSPDGTYGYTF
CDR3 DNA: TGTGCCAGCTCCCCGGACGGGACCTATGGCTACACCTTC

D gene: .
V gene: TRBV2
clone size: few
J gene: TRBJ2-3
CDR3 protein: CASMQVGPINGNTDTQYF
CDR3 DNA: TGTGCCAGCATGCAAGTTGGGCCGATAAACGGAAACACAGATACGCAGTATTTT

D gene: TRBD2
V gene: TRBV5-1
clone size: .
J gene: TRBJ2-1
CDR3 protein: CASRWGGNPNEQFF
CDR3 DNA: TGCGCCAGCAGGTGGGGGGGGAACCCCAATGAGCAGTTCTTC

D gene: TRBD2
V gene: TRBV2
clone size: once
J gene: TRBJ2-3
CDR3 protein: CASSGLAGGPSTDTQYF
CDR3 DNA: TGTGCCAGCAGTGGACTAGCGGGGGGCCCCAGCACAGATACGCAGTATTTT

D gene: TRBD2
V gene: TRBV5-6
clone size: .
J gene: TRBJ2-7
CDR3 protein: CASSPLSQRGVYEQYF
CDR3 DNA: TGTGCCAGCAGCCCACTTTCTCAGCGGGGGGTGTACGAGCAGTACTTC

D gene: TRBD1
V gene: TRBV11-2
clone size: .
J gene: TRBJ1-1
CDR3 protein: CASSLAYRGRELLNTEAFF
CDR3 DNA: TGTGCCAGCAGCTTAGCCTACAGGGGTCGCGAGCTTCTGAACACTGAAGCTTTCTTT

D gene: .
V gene: TRBV28
clone size: .
J gene: TRBJ1-2
CDR3 protein: CASSPPYPYANYTF
CDR3 DNA: TGTGCCAGCAGTCCGCCCTATCCCTATGCGAACTACACCTTC

D gene: .
V gene: TRBV18
clone size: .
J gene: TRBJ2-7
CDR3 protein: CASSPRALRDGGGPIYEQYF
CDR3 DNA: TGTGCCAGCTCACCAAGGGCACTCCGGGACGGCGGCGGTCCAATCTACGAGCAGTACTTC

D gene: TRBD1
V gene: TRBV5-1
clone size: .
J gene: TRBJ1-4
CDR3 protein: CASSGLGTGGIELFF
CDR3 DNA: TGCGCCAGCAGCGGGCTGGGGACAGGAGGCATAGAACTGTTTTTT

D gene: TRBD1
V gene: TRBV19
clone size: .
J gene: TRBJ1-6
CDR3 protein: CASSLVRGLDSPLHF
CDR3 DNA: TGTGCCAGTAGTTTGGTCAGGGGGCTTGATTCACCCCTCCACTTT